This T cell receptor (beta chain) appears in the sequencing data of a study of blood T cell repertoires in COVID-19. This clone showed up just a few times. Before being deemed recovered, Cohort 3 donors had two negative PCRs, clearance, or symptom resolution. TCRdb's copy holds only in-frame clones and misses some; the assay was immunoSEQ multiplex PCR. This table holds around 400,000 clones, roughly 90% found once. The germline V and J ends were trimmed by 4 bases and 2 bases, with 8 bases remaining between them. There are 13 residues in the CDR3. This chain uses TRBV12-3 or TRBV12-4 with TRBJ1-1; D is unclear. Sequencing input: PBMCs or T cells enriched from blood (not recorded which). This TCR was recovered from a woman aged 30 to 39 who had recovered from COVID-19. Here the CDR3 DNA reads TGTGCCAGCAGTTCAGGCAGCAACACTGAAGCTTTCTTT. Residues: CASSSGSNTEAFF.